Sequencing of this T cell receptor (beta chain) was carried out in a study of T cell repertoires in cytomegalovirus infection. Whole-study context: CMV epitopes used comprised recently identified HLA-C-restricted ones and well-studied HLA-B-restricted ones. Study-wide results and caveats: The cumulative frequency of public TCR beta families distinguished individuals who carried CMV together with the relevant HLA.

The V gene lost 1 base and the J gene lost 14 bases, with 9 bases spanning the gap. Germline loops: CDR1 SGHVS, CDR2 FNYEAQ. The CDR3 is made up of 11 amino acids. This clonotype was counted between two and nine times. The antigen is not known. From the reads, TCRdb called clonotypes with MiXCR, one entry per CDR3 protein. Of some 940,000 distinct CDR3 sequences in the sample, more than 25% were seen once. This clonotype originated in a human donor in good health (CMV status not recorded). Some clones in this sample may be carry-over from other donors' samples. The chain employs TRBV7-6 and TRBJ2-1, with D uncertain. Sequenced here: cultured CD8+ T cells from PBMCs, sampled from culture after CMV antigen stimulation. DNA for the CDR3: TGTGCCAGCAGCTTAGGGTTCACAGAGTTCTTC. It codes for CASSLGFTEFF.